This TCR beta chain stems from a study of blood T cell repertoires in COVID-19. Study summary: From the United States, Italy and Spain came samples of acute and convalescent COVID-19. PBMCs, B-cell-depleted T cells, or T cells were the source of the cDNA or gDNA that made up the material.

In the source study's methods: Reference gene primers were amplified, and this amplification served to estimate nucleated cell counts. Clones were sequenced by immunoSEQ multiplex PCR, and TCRdb holds only the in-frame ones, with some missing. V, J and clone size are taken as reported in that table, and D and trimming were inferred from the DNA itself. The repertoire holds about 240,000 clones, with roughly 80% as singletons. The germline gives CDR1 SNHLY, CDR2 FYNNEI. The CDR3 runs 16 residues. The V gene lost 3 bases and the J gene lost 3 bases, with 17 bases spanning the gap. This clonotype was obtained from a woman of 80 years or more with acute or convalescent COVID-19. The sequencing input was peripheral blood. The V gene is TRBV2, the J gene TRBJ1-1; possibly TRBD1 for D (5 bases). CDR3 loop: CASSEGHSRRHTEAFF. CDR3 nucleotides: TGTGCCAGCAGTGAGGGGCACTCCCGCAGGCACACTGAAGCTTTCTTT. Full variable domain (rest looked up from reference TRBV2 and TRBJ1-1): EPEVTQTPSHQVTQMGQEVILRCVPISNHLYFYWYRQILGQKVEFLVSFYNNEISEKSEIFDDQFSVERPDGSNFTLKIRSTKLEDSAMYFCASSEGHSRRHTEAFFGQGTRLTVV.